This T cell receptor (beta chain) was observed in a study of vaccination and CD4 T cells after COVID-19. A remark on this clonotype: Its antigen is still unknown.

Treatment meaning: approximately nine-day PBMC culture with coronavirus spike peptide pools or control peptides (ViraFEST assay). Oncomine TCR Beta short-read sequencing was applied to DNA from cultured CD4+ T cells. One entry per CDR3 protein, called by TCRdb with MiXCR from the PCR reads. The sample contains some 6,800 distinct CDR3 sequences, about two thirds of which appear only once. Germline CDR1 SGHAT, CDR2 FQNNGV. V lost 1 base, J lost 11 bases, and 12 bases lay in between. The CDR3 runs 14 residues. The TCR originated in a human donor who had recovered from COVID-19. This chain uses TRBV11-2 with TRBJ1-6; perhaps TRBD1 as D (6 bases). Input material: CD4+ T cells from blood, cultured in vitro. CDR3 in DNA: TGTGCCAGCAGCTTAGGCAGGGGCCCGCCACCCCTCCACTTT. Translation gives CASSLGRGPPPLHF.